The 29 T cell receptor beta chains reported below all come from one sample, sequenced in a study of metastatic and nonmetastatic thyroid tumors. TCRdb re-called clones via MiXCR from the PCR reads. The table records about 19,000 clones, just over 25% of them present only once. Each patient came to thyroid surgery without any prior treatment (of any kind). The source material was blood. These receptors were taken from a male donor with papillary thyroid cancer or a benign thyroid nodule (not recorded which). Some clones in this sample may be carry-over from other donors' samples.

The rearrangement uses TRBV27 and TRBJ2-1; 9 nucleotides align to TRBD1. Germline lookup yields CDR1 MNHEY and CDR2 SMNVEV (reference sequence). V shed 0 bases and J 4 bases; nucleotides not matched to a gene: 4. The CDR3 length is 16 residues. The CDR3 sequence: CASSLSGDRAYNEQFF. The CDR3 DNA is TGTGCCAGCAGTTTATCTGGGGACAGGGCATACAATGAGCAGTTCTTC.

The chain recombines TRBV2 with TRBJ1-6; TRBD1 aligns across 7 bases. The CDR3 runs 14 residues. Trimming removed 4 bases from V and 7 bases from J; junction bases left unmatched: 4. The germline V gene has CDR1 SNHLY and CDR2 FYNNEI. The CDR3 region is CASSVHRGNSPLHF. The CDR3 bases are TGTGCCAGCAGTGTACACAGGGGCAATTCACCCCTCCACTTT.

This clone was seen only a few times. V usage is TRBV3-1 and J usage is TRBJ1-2; TRBD1 agrees at 10 bases. CDR1 is LGHDT and CDR2 is YNNKEL in the germline V gene (reference sequence). V lost 4 bases to trimming and J lost 3 bases; unmatched junction nucleotides: 5. The CDR3 covers 15 residues. CDR3 sequence reads: CASSRTGGTHYGYTF. CDR3 coding DNA: TGTGCCAGCAGCCGGACAGGGGGTACACACTATGGCTACACCTTC. The whole variable domain, filled in from reference TRBV3-1 and TRBJ1-2, reads DTAVSQTPKYLVTQMGNDKSIKCEQNLGHDTMYWYKQDSKKFLKIMFSYNNKELIINETVPNRFSPKSPDKAHLNLHINSLELGDSAVYFCASSRTGGTHYGYTFGSGTRLTVV.

A few counts support this clone. V gene TRBV2 combines with J gene TRBJ1-1, with 7 bases aligning to TRBD1. Germline V CDR1 and CDR2: SNHLY, FYNNEI. Trimming removed 6 bases from V and 5 bases from J; junction bases left unmatched: 9. The CDR3 length is 14 residues. The CDR3 here is CASRMTGWGTEAFF. The CDR3 bases are TGTGCCAGCAGGATGACAGGGTGGGGAACTGAAGCTTTCTTT.

This rearrangement joins TRBV12-3 or TRBV12-4 to TRBJ2-6, with D possibly TRBD2 on 5 matching bases. The V end lost 6 bases, the J end lost 2 bases, and 8 bases lay between the germline ends. The CDR3 contains 14 residues. The CDR3 nucleotides are TGTGCCAGCAGCCGGGGAACTGGGGCCAACGTCCTGACTTTC. Translation: CASSRGTGANVLTF.

This sequence joins TRBV6-4 and TRBJ2-3, with 14 bases identical to TRBD2. The CDR3 contains 19 residues. With 0 bases clipped from V and 2 bases from J, the junction kept 7 bases outside the gene matches. Germline V gene data show CDR1 as MRHNA and CDR2 as SNTAGT. The CDR3 DNA reads as TGTGCCAGCAGTGACTCTCCGGGACTAGCGGGAGCGGTCACAGATACGCAGTATTTT. This sequence encodes CASSDSPGLAGAVTDTQYF.

The genes are TRBV28 and TRBJ1-5; possible D gene TRBD1, 6 bases. The CDR3 has 13 residues. V was shortened by 6 bases and J by 9 bases, with 15 bases between the two germline ends. Germline-derived CDR1 and CDR2 are MDHEN and SYDVKM. DNA of the CDR3: TGTGCCAGCAGCTCTGGGGGGCGCGGGCCCCAGCATTTT. Translation: CASSSGGRGPQHF.

In its sample, this clone was seen many times. The chain recombines TRBV20-1 with TRBJ2-3; 9 bases fit TRBD1. CDR3 length equals 14 residues. Germline CDR1 and CDR2: DFQATT and SNEGSKA (reference sequence). J gave up 10 bases and V 6 bases, and 14 bases lay outside the gene matches. CDR3 amino acids: CSAKTGGPGGAQYF. CDR3 nucleotides: TGCAGTGCAAAAACAGGGGGCCCTGGTGGGGCGCAGTATTTT.

This clone has a handful of counts. Since a much larger clone is just one base distant, this may be a read error. The chain employs TRBV28 and TRBJ1-2; tentative D call: TRBD1 (5 bases). CDR1 and CDR2 (germline): MDHEN, SYDVKM. V was trimmed by 8 bases and J by 5 bases, leaving 12 bases between them. This CDR3 has 12 residues. The CDR3 here is CASAVTAYGYTF. CDR3 coding DNA: TGTGCCAGCGCTGTGACAGCTTATGGCTACACCTTC.

The J gene is TRBJ2-7, the V gene TRBV6-4; D perhaps matches TRBD1 (6 bases). The length of the CDR3 is 13 residues. Trimming took off 7 bases at V and 5 bases at J, with 15 bases between the two ends. Germline V gene data show CDR1 as MRHNA and CDR2 as SNTAGT. CDR3 region: CASMEGGIHEQYF. DNA for the CDR3: TGTGCCAGCATGGAAGGGGGTATCCACGAGCAGTACTTC.

This rearrangement joins TRBV20-1 to TRBJ1-2; TRBD1 might be the D (5 bases). V lost 5 bases to trimming and J lost 8 bases, with 12 bases between them. The CDR3 is 11 residues long. Germline V lookup: CDR1 DFQATT, CDR2 SNEGSKA (reference sequence). The CDR3 is CSAWGGPGYTF. The CDR3 bases are TGCAGTGCTTGGGGCGGGCCCGGCTACACCTTC.

J is TRBJ1-3 and V is TRBV6-1, with D perhaps TRBD1 (5 bases). Per the germline V gene, CDR1 is MNHNS and CDR2 is SASEGT. This CDR3 comprises 14 residues. V was shortened by 7 bases and J by 4 bases, with 14 bases between the two germline ends. Written as DNA, the CDR3 is TGTGCCAGCACTCCAGGGAGTTCCGGAAACACCATATATTTT. Protein: CASTPGSSGNTIYF.

This chain joins TRBV6-2 or TRBV6-3 and TRBJ2-6; D gene ambiguous. Germline loops: CDR1 MNHEY, CDR2 SVGEGT. The CDR3 contains 19 residues. V dropped 7 bases and J dropped 4 bases, with 26 bases sitting between them. The CDR3 sequence: CASNKSPRRPLTGANVLTF. The CDR3 DNA reads TGTGCCAGCAATAAGAGTCCCAGGAGACCCTTGACGGGGGCCAACGTCCTGACTTTC.

A remark on this clone: Germline and junction disagree at one end, which may indicate a read error. V and J are TRBV6-6 and TRBJ1-2; D may be TRBD1 (6 bases). CDR1 and CDR2 (germline): MNHNY, SVGAGI (reference sequence). CDR3 length: 13 amino acids. The CDR3 is CASSYGQHYGYTF. The CDR3 DNA is TGTGCCAGCAGTTACGGACAGCACTATGGCTACACCTTT.

The chain couples TRBV10-1 to TRBJ2-7; no clear D. The CDR3 contains 14 residues. V was clipped by 0 bases and J by 1 base, with 7 bases between them. From germline, CDR1 is WNHNN and CDR2 SYGVQD (reference sequence). CDR3 loop: CASSESGYSYEQYF. The CDR3 bases are TGCGCCAGCAGTGAGTCGGGGTATTCCTACGAGCAGTACTTC.

The CDR3 sequence is CASSYEDRKLFF. The CDR3 DNA is TGTGCCAGCAGTTACGAGGACAGAAAACTGTTTTTT. This chain connects TRBV6-5 to TRBJ1-4, with a possible D match to TRBD1 (6 bases). Trimming took off 2 bases at V and 10 bases at J, with 8 bases between the two ends. The length of the CDR3 is 12 residues. Germline CDR1 reads MNHEY; CDR2 reads SVGAGI.

In its sample, this clone ranks as medium-sized. J is TRBJ2-7 and V is TRBV28, with D perhaps matching TRBD1 or TRBD2 (5 bases each). The V gene lost 3 bases and the J gene lost 2 bases, with 14 bases spanning the gap. This CDR3 has 15 residues. Germline CDR1 reads MDHEN; CDR2 reads SYDVKM. The CDR3 reads CASSLVGEQPYEQYF. The CDR3, as DNA: TGTGCCAGCAGTTTGGTGGGGGAACAGCCCTACGAGCAGTACTTC.

Ten or more counts support this clone. The chain joins TRBV12-3 or TRBV12-4 to TRBJ2-7, with D unresolved. The CDR3 totals 13 residues. Trimming removed 3 bases from V and 2 bases from J, with 8 bases in between. This CDR3 reads CASSFALTYEQYF. CDR3 DNA: TGTGCCAGCAGTTTCGCTTTAACCTACGAGCAGTACTTC.

This clone was seen repeatedly, ten times or more. Possible read error: a much larger clone is one base away. The chain recombines TRBV6-1 with TRBJ2-5; tentatively, D is TRBD2 (6 bases). The CDR3 is 14 amino acids. Deletions cut 3 bases from V and 9 bases from J, with 17 bases between. Germline assignment: CDR1 MNHNS and CDR2 SASEGT. The CDR3, as DNA: TGTGCCAGCAGTGAGTACAGCTGGGGGGAGGCCCAGTACTTC. This sequence encodes CASSEYSWGEAQYF.

About this clone: Compared with germline, one end of the junction differs, possibly owing to a read error. This same CDR3 is encoded by further DNA sequences in the sample. The chain is built from TRBV20-1 and TRBJ1-2, with D possibly matching TRBD1 (6 bases). Germline V gene sequence: CDR1 DFQATT, CDR2 SNEGSKA (reference sequence). This CDR3 contains 14 residues. The CDR3 is CSARVGANNYGYTF. The DNA of the CDR3 is TGCAGTGCTAGAGTGGGGGCTAATAACTACGGCTACACCTTC.

This chain links TRBV6-2 or TRBV6-3 with TRBJ2-1; TRBD2 matches at 10 bases. CDR3 length: 14 amino acids. V lost 4 bases, J lost 6 bases, and 3 bases stayed unmatched. CDR1 and CDR2 (germline): MNHEY, SVGEGT. The CDR3 nucleotides are TGTGCCAGCAGTTCAGGGACTAGCGCCAATGAGCAGTTCTTC. Its translation: CASSSGTSANEQFF.

By frequency in the sample, this clone is medium-sized (0.01 to 0.1%). This sequence joins TRBV11-3 and TRBJ2-7, with a tentative D call TRBD2 (5 bases). V lost 5 bases and J 7 bases, leaving 12 bases between the germline ends. Germline CDR1 reads SGHNT; CDR2 reads YENEEA. CDR3 length equals 12 residues. The CDR3 sequence is CASSGGLGEQYF. The CDR3 DNA reads TGTGCCAGCAGCGGCGGACTGGGAGAGCAGTACTTC. Full variable domain (rest looked up from reference TRBV11-3 and TRBJ2-7): EAGVVQSPRYKIIEKKQPVAFWCNPISGHNTLYWYLQNLGQGPELLIRYENEEAVDDSQLPKDRFSAERLKGVDSTLKIQPAELGDSAVYLCASSGGLGEQYFGPGTRLTVT.

This clone was recorded many times. V is TRBV11-3 and J is TRBJ2-5; D is undetermined. There are 13 residues in the CDR3. Looked up from germline, CDR1 is SGHNT and CDR2 is YENEEA. The V end lost 2 bases, the J end lost 5 bases, and 9 bases lay between the germline ends. In nucleotides, the CDR3 is TGTGCCAGCAGCTTAAGCCGAAGTGAGACCCAGTACTTC. This translates into CASSLSRSETQYF.

The V and J genes are TRBV5-1 and TRBJ2-2; D remains unclear. CDR3 size: 15 residues. Germline V CDR1 and CDR2: SGHRS, YFSETQ. The V end lost 5 bases, the J end lost 1 base, and 12 bases lay between the germline ends. CDR3 in DNA: TGCGCCAGCAGAAATGACATTTTGAACACCGGGGAGCTGTTTTTT. It translates to CASRNDILNTGELFF.

In this sample, this clone turned up a few times. V and J are TRBV28 and TRBJ1-3; D perhaps matches TRBD1 (6 bases). CDR1 is MDHEN and CDR2 is SYDVKM in the germline V gene. Trimming pared 11 bases from V and 2 bases from J, leaving 16 bases between. The CDR3 spans 14 residues. CDR3 amino acids: CASMRGGAGNTIYF. The CDR3 region has the DNA TGTGCCTCAATGCGAGGGGGGGCTGGAAACACCATATATTTT. The whole variable domain, filled in from reference TRBV28 and TRBJ1-3, reads DVKVTQSSRYLVKRTGEKVFLECVQDMDHENMFWYRQDPGLGLRLIYFSYDVKMKEKGDIPEGYSVSREKKERFSLILESASTNQTSMYLCASMRGGAGNTIYFGEGSWLTVV.

The rearrangement links TRBV28 to TRBJ2-5; TRBD1 or TRBD2 may be the D gene (7 bases each). Between the trimmed V and J ends, which lost 7 bases and 4 bases, there was a span of 19 bases. The CDR3 spans 15 residues. CDR1 is MDHEN, CDR2 SYDVKM, per germline. This chain's CDR3 is CASTLGGRGRETQYF. The CDR3 nucleotides are TGTGCCAGCACCCTGGGAGGGAGGGGGCGAGAGACCCAGTACTTC.

Comment on this clone: At one of its ends the junction is not consistent with the germline gene, which may arise from a read error. The chain couples TRBV2 to TRBJ2-3, with 15 bases identical to TRBD2. The germline CDR1 and CDR2 sequences are SNHLY and FYNNEI. This CDR3 spans 20 amino acids. This CDR3 reads CASSEVWFGTSGGSTGTQYF. CDR3 DNA sequence: TGTGCCAGCAGTGAAGTCTGGTTCGGGACTAGCGGGGGGAGCACAGGTACGCAGTATTTT. Combining the CDR3 with reference TRBV2 and TRBJ2-3 gives the whole variable domain EPEVTQTPSHQVTQMGQEVILRCVPISNHLYFYWYRQILGQKVEFLVSFYNNEISEKSEIFDDQFSVERPDGSNFTLKIRSTKLEDSAMYFCASSEVWFGTSGGSTGTQYFGPGTRLTVL.

This clone was detected a few times. This chain joins TRBV6-6 and TRBJ2-1, with 7 bases fitting TRBD2. The V and J ends lost 4 bases and 3 bases, in that order; junction bases with no gene match: 9. The germline V gene encodes CDR1 MNHNY and CDR2 SVGAGI (reference sequence). CDR3 length: 16 amino acids. The CDR3 protein is CASSSDGAGVYNEQFF. The CDR3, as DNA: TGTGCCAGCAGTTCGGACGGGGCGGGAGTCTACAATGAGCAGTTCTTC.

The chain employs TRBV12-5 and TRBJ1-5, with TRBD1 matching 10 bases. J gave up 2 bases and V 7 bases, and 8 bases lay outside the gene matches. The CDR3 spans 16 residues. The germline gives CDR1 LGHNT, CDR2 FRNRAP. DNA for the CDR3: TGTGCTAGTGTTTTCGACAGGGGGCCTGGCAATCAGCCCCAGCATTTT. The encoded protein is CASVFDRGPGNQPQHF.